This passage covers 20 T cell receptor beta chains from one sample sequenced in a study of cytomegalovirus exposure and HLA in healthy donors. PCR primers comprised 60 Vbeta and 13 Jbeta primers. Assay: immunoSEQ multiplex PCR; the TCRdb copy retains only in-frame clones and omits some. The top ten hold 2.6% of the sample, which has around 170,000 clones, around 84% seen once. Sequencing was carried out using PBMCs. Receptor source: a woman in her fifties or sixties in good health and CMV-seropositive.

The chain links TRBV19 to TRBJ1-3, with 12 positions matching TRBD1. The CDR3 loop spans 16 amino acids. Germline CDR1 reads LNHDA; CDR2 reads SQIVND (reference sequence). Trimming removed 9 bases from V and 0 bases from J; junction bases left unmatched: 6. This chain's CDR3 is CASRDRGPNSGNTIYF. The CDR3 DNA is TGTGCCAGCCGGGACAGGGGGCCAAACTCTGGAAACACCATATATTTT.

CDR3 coding DNA: TGTGCCAGTAGTGGACAGGGAGTTCAGCCCCAGCATTTT. This codes for CASSGQGVQPQHF. The V call is TRBV19, the J call TRBJ1-5; TRBD1 matches at 8 bases. V trimming: 5 bases; J trimming: 6 bases; junction bases outside the gene matches: 3. Germline CDR1 reads LNHDA; CDR2 reads SQIVND (reference sequence). This CDR3 is 13 amino acids long.

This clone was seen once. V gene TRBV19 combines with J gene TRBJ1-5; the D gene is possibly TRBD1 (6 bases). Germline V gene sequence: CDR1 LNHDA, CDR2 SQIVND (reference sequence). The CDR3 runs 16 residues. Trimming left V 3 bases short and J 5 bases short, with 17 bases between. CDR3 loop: CASSIGGGLGDQPQHF. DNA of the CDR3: TGTGCCAGTAGTATTGGGGGGGGGCTCGGCGATCAGCCCCAGCATTTT.

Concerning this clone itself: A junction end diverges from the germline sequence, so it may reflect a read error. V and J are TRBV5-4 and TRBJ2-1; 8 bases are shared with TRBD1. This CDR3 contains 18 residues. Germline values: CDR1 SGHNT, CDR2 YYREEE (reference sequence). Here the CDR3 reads CASSQDTQGADYYNEQFF. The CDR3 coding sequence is TGCGCCAGCAGCCAAGACACCCAGGGGGCGGATTATTACAATGAGCAGTTCTTC.

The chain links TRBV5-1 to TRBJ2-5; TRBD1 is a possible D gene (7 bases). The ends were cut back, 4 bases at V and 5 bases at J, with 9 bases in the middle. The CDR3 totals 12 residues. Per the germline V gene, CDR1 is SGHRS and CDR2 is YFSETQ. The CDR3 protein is CASSQGGETQYF. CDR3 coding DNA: TGCGCCAGCAGCCAGGGGGGCGAGACCCAGTACTTC.

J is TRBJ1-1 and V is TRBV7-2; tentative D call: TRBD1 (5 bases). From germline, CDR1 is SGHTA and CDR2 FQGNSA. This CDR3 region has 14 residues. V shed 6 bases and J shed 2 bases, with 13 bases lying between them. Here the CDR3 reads CASSLRGPNTEAFF. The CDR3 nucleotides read TGTGCCAGCAGTTTAAGGGGCCCTAACACTGAAGCTTTCTTT.

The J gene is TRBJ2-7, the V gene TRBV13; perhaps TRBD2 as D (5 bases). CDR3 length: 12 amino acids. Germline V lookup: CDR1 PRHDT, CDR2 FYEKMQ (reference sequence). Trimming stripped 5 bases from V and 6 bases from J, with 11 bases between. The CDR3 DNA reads TGTGCCAGCAGCCTCGGACTGGGCGAGCAGTACTTC. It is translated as CASSLGLGEQYF.

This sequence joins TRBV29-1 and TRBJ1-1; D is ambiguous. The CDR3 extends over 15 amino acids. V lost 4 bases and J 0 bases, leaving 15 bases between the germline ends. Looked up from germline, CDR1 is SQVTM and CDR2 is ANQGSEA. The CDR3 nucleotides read TGCAGCGTTGGGCGGGGAGCCGGGATGAACACTGAAGCTTTCTTT. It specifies CSVGRGAGMNTEAFF.

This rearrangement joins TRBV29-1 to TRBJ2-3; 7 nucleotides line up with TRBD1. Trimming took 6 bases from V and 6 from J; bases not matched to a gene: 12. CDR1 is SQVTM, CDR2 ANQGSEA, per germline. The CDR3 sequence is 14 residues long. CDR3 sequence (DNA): TGCAGCGTAAAGGGGGCCAGGTTGCTTGATACGCAGTATTTT. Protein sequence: CSVKGARLLDTQYF.

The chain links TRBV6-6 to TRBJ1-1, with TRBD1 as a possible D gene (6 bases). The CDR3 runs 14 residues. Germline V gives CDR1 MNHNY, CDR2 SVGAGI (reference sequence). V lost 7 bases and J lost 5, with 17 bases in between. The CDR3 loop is CASTEQGSLTEAFF. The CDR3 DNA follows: TGTGCCAGCACCGAACAGGGTTCATTAACTGAAGCTTTCTTT.

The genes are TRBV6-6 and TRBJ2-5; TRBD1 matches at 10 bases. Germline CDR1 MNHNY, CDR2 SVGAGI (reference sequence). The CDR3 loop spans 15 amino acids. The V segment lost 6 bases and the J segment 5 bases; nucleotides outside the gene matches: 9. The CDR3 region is CASSRGTGAKETQYF. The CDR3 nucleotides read TGTGCCAGCAGCCGAGGGACAGGGGCGAAGGAGACCCAGTACTTC.

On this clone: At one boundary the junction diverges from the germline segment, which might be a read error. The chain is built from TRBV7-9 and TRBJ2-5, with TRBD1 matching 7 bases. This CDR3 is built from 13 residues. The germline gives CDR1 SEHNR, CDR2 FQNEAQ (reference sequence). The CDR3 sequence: CSSSLTGTETQYF. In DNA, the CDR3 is TGTTCCAGCAGCTTGACAGGGACAGAGACCCAGTACTTC.

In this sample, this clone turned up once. CDR3 bases: TGTGCCAGCTCACTCTCCAAGACAGGGGGCAACACTGAAGCTTTCTTT. This gives the protein CASSLSKTGGNTEAFF. The chain recombines TRBV18 with TRBJ1-1; 10 bases map to TRBD1. The CDR3 covers 16 residues. Germline CDR1 reads KGHSH; CDR2 reads LQKENI. Unmatched junction bases numbered 7, after V lost 4 bases and J lost 2 bases.

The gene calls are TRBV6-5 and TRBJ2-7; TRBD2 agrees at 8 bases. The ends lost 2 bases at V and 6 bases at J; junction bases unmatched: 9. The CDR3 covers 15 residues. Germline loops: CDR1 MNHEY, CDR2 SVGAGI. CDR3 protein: CASSYEASGWAEQYF. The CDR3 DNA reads TGTGCCAGCAGTTACGAGGCTAGCGGGTGGGCCGAGCAGTACTTC.

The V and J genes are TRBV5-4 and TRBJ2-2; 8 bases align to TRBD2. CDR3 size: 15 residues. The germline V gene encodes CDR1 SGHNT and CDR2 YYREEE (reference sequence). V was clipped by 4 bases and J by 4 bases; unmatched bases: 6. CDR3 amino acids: CASSAGLEATGELFF. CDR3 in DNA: TGTGCCAGCAGCGCGGGACTAGAGGCCACCGGGGAGCTGTTTTTT.

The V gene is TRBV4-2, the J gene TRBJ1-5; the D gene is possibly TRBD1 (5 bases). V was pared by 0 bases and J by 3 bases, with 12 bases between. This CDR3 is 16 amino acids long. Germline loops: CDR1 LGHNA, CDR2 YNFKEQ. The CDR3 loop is CASSQDVWGDNQPQHF. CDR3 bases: TGTGCCAGCAGCCAAGATGTATGGGGGGACAATCAGCCCCAGCATTTT.

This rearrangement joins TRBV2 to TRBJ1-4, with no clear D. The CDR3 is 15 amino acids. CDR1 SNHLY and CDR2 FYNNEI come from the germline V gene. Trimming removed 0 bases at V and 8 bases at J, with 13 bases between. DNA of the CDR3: TGTGCCAGCAGTGAAGCCGAGGGCCCACTCGAAAAACTGTTTTTT. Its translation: CASSEAEGPLEKLFF.

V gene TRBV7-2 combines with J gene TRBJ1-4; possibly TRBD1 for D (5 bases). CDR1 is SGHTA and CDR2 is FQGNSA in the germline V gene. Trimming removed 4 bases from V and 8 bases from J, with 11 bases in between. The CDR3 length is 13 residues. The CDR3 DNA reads TGTGCCAGCAGCTCTTCGTACAGGGAAAAACTGTTTTTT. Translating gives CASSSSYREKLFF.

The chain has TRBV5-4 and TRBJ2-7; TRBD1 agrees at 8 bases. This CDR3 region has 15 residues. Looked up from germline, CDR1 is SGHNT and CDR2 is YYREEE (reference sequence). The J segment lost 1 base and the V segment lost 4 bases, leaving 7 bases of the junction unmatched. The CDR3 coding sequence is TGTGCCAGCAGCCCGGACAGGGATAGGTCCTACGAGCAGTACTTC. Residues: CASSPDRDRSYEQYF.

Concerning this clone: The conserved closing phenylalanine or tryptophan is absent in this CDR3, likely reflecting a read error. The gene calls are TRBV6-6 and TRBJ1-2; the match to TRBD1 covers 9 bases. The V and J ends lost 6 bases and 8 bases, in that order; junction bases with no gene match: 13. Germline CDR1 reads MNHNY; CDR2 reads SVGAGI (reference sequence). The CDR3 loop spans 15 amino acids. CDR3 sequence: CASSDPGQGKSGYTL. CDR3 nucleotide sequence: TGTGCCAGCAGCGATCCGGGACAGGGCAAAAGCGGCTACACCCTC.